Listed below are T cell receptor beta chains from one sample, sequenced in a study of post-analysis software for immune sequencing data. A single record per CDR3 protein comes from TCRdb applying MiXCR to the PCR reads. The sample comprises around 710,000 distinct CDR3 sequences, under 60% of which are singletons, and roughly 4.9% rests with the top ten. Sequencing was performed on blood. Source of these receptors: a girl aged 10 to 17 with multiple sclerosis. CDR3s include the opening cysteine and the closing phenylalanine or tryptophan. Each record gives: clone size, V gene, J gene, D gene, CDR3 protein, CDR3 DNA. The D gene is left open where the match is weak. The size of a clone is reported for some rows only, either as once, few or many, or as a class for expanded clones.

-	TRBV20-1	TRBJ2-1	-	CRTGYTRFNEQFF	TGCAGAACGGGGTACACCAGGTTCAATGAGCAGTTCTTC
-	TRBV9	TRBJ2-7	-	CASSVDDKGTSYEQYF	TGTGCCAGCAGCGTAGATGATAAGGGCACCTCCTACGAGCAGTACTTC
-	TRBV10-3	TRBJ1-1	-	CAISAGGRDTEAFF	TGTGCCATCAGTGCGGGGGGCAGGGACACTGAAGCTTTCTTT
-	TRBV28	TRBJ2-5	TRBD1	CASSLSRGSQETQYF	TGTGCCAGCAGTTTATCCAGGGGGTCCCAAGAGACCCAGTACTTC
-	TRBV29-1	TRBJ2-1	-	CSVETSPDNEQFF	TGCAGCGTCGAGACTAGTCCTGACAATGAGCAGTTCTTC
-	TRBV28	TRBJ2-1	-	CASTTGGARTYNEQFF	TGTGCCAGCACTACTGGGGGGGCGCGTACCTACAATGAGCAGTTCTTC
few	TRBV7-9	TRBJ1-1	-	CASSRIREAGAFF	TGTGCCAGCAGCCGCATACGCGAGGCGGGAGCTTTCTTT
-	TRBV20-1	TRBJ1-2	-	CSARTGSWGYTF	TGCAGTGCTAGAACAGGGAGTTGGGGCTACACCTTC
few	TRBV5-1	TRBJ2-3	-	CASSLVAVRTDTQYF	TGCGCCAGCAGCTTGGTGGCAGTACGCACAGATACGCAGTATTTT
few	TRBV29-1	TRBJ2-1	TRBD2	CSVGLAGAGEQFF	TGCAGCGTGGGACTAGCGGGAGCGGGTGAGCAGTTCTTC
-	TRBV7-8	TRBJ2-7	-	CASSLRPALLYEQYF	TGTGCCAGCAGCTTAAGGCCAGCCCTACTCTACGAGCAGTACTTC
-	TRBV27	TRBJ2-1	TRBD2	CASSAGLAPSSYNEQFF	TGTGCCAGCAGTGCAGGACTAGCACCGAGCTCCTACAATGAGCAGTTCTTC
-	TRBV12-3/TRBV12-4	TRBJ2-5	TRBD1	CASKTGTAQETQYF	TGTGCCAGCAAGACAGGGACAGCGCAAGAGACCCAGTACTTC